These T cell receptor beta chains were read from a single sample in a study of a mutant IDH1 vaccine in newly diagnosed glioma. Their target antigens are unknown. Profiling relied on immunoSEQ multiplex PCR, and the TCRdb table lists in-frame clones only, not all of them. The data contain about 56,000 clones, about 79% of them singletons. The specimen was PBMCs, collected from a glioma patient whose treatment included an IDH1 peptide vaccine. These receptors all come from a man in his fifties with glioma. Each CDR3 is given with its conserved first and last residue. A D gene is named only where the DNA matches it firmly. Clone size is stated in some rows and not others, as once, few, many or a class when expanded.

V	D	size	J	CDR3	DNA
TRBV18	NA	NA	TRBJ1-1	CASSPGSRTEAFF	TGTGCCAGCTCACCAGGGAGTAGGACTGAAGCTTTCTTT
TRBV7-9	NA	NA	TRBJ2-7	CASSLAGGGYEQYF	TGTGCCAGCAGCTTAGCAGGAGGGGGCTACGAGCAGTACTTC
TRBV19	NA	NA	TRBJ2-7	CASSMRRRGNDEQYF	TGTGCCAGTAGTATGAGGAGGAGGGGTAATGACGAGCAGTACTTC
TRBV4-2	NA	NA	TRBJ1-6	CASSPRLDSYNSPLHF	TGTGCCAGCAGCCCAAGATTGGACAGCTATAATTCACCCCTCCACTTT
TRBV7-9	NA	NA	TRBJ1-4	CASSSDGGWSEKLFF	TGTGCCAGCAGCTCGGATGGGGGCTGGAGTGAAAAACTGTTTTTT
TRBV13	TRBD1	NA	TRBJ2-4	CASSHQGDIQYF	TGTGCCAGCAGTCATCAGGGGGACATTCAGTACTTC
TRBV7-3	TRBD1	NA	TRBJ2-1	CASSSERTGSSYNEQFF	TGTGCCAGCAGCTCCGAGAGGACAGGGAGCTCCTACAATGAGCAGTTCTTC
TRBV5-5	NA	NA	TRBJ2-6	CASSLVGSGANVLTF	TGTGCCAGCAGCTTGGTCGGTTCTGGGGCCAACGTCCTGACTTTC
TRBV6-6	TRBD1	few	TRBJ2-7	CASSDTDRGQEQYF	TGTGCCAGCAGTGACACTGACAGGGGGCAAGAGCAGTACTTC
TRBV7-6	NA	NA	TRBJ2-7	CASSSSSYEQYF	TGTGCCAGCAGCTCCTCCTCCTACGAGCAGTACTTC
TRBV27	NA	NA	TRBJ1-5	CASSVNSNQPQHF	TGTGCCAGCAGTGTAAATAGCAATCAGCCCCAGCATTTT
TRBV6-4	NA	NA	TRBJ2-3	CASRLSGRLGDTQYF	TGTGCCAGCCGTTTATCGGGACGCCTTGGAGATACGCAGTATTTT
TRBV7-9	NA	NA	TRBJ1-1	CASSRTVEAFF	TGTGCCAGCAGCCGGACAGTTGAAGCTTTCTTT
TRBV18	NA	NA	TRBJ1-1	CASSPQKNTEAFF	TGTGCCAGCTCACCCCAGAAGAACACTGAAGCTTTCTTT
TRBV4-1	NA	NA	TRBJ1-2	CASSPVVNGGYTF	TGCGCCAGCAGCCCCGTCGTTAATGGTGGCTACACCTTC
TRBV2	TRBD1	NA	TRBJ1-1	CASFRDSGGNTEAFF	TGTGCCAGCTTCCGGGACAGCGGAGGGAACACTGAAGCTTTCTTT
TRBV7-7	NA	NA	TRBJ1-3	CASSIGLSGNTIYF	TGTGCTAGCAGCATAGGCCTATCTGGAAACACCATATATTTT
TRBV7-9	NA	NA	TRBJ2-1	CASSPGYSPVTEQFF	TGTGCCAGCAGCCCTGGCTATTCCCCGGTCACTGAGCAGTTCTTC
TRBV6-5	NA	medium-sized	TRBJ1-6	CASSYSQNAGSPLHF	TGTGCCAGCAGTTACTCCCAAAACGCGGGATCACCCCTCCACTTT
TRBV7-2	NA	NA	TRBJ1-5	CASSLAIGYSNQPQHF	TGTGCCAGCAGCTTAGCGATAGGGTATAGCAATCAGCCCCAGCATTTT
TRBV5-1	TRBD1	NA	TRBJ2-5	CASSPQEGQGFPQYF	TGCGCCAGCAGCCCCCAAGAAGGACAGGGTTTTCCCCAGTACTTC
TRBV9	NA	NA	TRBJ1-3	CASSPGSSGNTIYF	TGTGCCAGCTCCCCCGGGAGCTCTGGAAACACCATATATTTT
TRBV7-2	NA	NA	TRBJ2-3	CASSLNGIDTQYF	TGTGCCAGCAGCTTAAATGGGATAGATACGCAGTATTTT
TRBV30	NA	NA	TRBJ1-5	CAWGTPGQAEQPQHF	TGTGCCTGGGGTACTCCGGGACAAGCGGAACAGCCCCAGCATTTT
TRBV4-3	NA	NA	TRBJ1-2	CASSQDNDYGYTF	TGCGCCAGCAGCCAAGATAATGATTATGGCTACACCTTC
TRBV7-9	NA	NA	TRBJ2-7	CASSFSDRSYEQYF	TGTGCCAGCAGCTTCTCGGACCGGAGCTACGAGCAGTACTTC
TRBV9	TRBD2	NA	TRBJ2-1	CASSPLAGDNNEQFF	TGTGCCAGCAGCCCTCTAGCGGGGGACAACAATGAGCAGTTCTTC